This passage covers 16 T cell receptor beta chains from one sample sequenced in a study of vaccination effects on CD4 cells after COVID-19. In the ViraFEST assay, antigen-specific CD4+ clonotypes were identified by expansion after peptide-pool stimulation. Upon completion of more than eight days in culture, CD4+ T cells were isolated. The vaccine recipients had no prior SARS-CoV-2 infection, with negative nucleocapsid antibodies. Sequencing was performed with immunoSEQ multiplex PCR; in TCRdb, only in-frame clones are kept and a portion is missing. The data contain about 27,000 clones, around 75% of them singletons. Antigens for these TCRs are unknown. The sample consisted of CD4+ T cells from PBMCs cultured with HCoV-NL63 spike peptides, taken before COVID-19 vaccination. The receptors shown here come from a human donor who received a COVID-19 vaccine.

J is TRBJ1-1 and V is TRBV6-4, with D possibly being TRBD1 (5 bases). The CDR3 contains 13 residues. CDR1 is MRHNA, CDR2 SNTAGT, per germline. Deletions cut 6 bases from V and 1 base from J, with 9 bases between. The CDR3 protein is CASSADRNTEAFF. The CDR3, as DNA: TGTGCCAGCAGCGCCGACAGGAACACTGAAGCTTTCTTT.

This clone was counted between two and nine times. This chain connects TRBV30 to TRBJ2-6; possibly TRBD2 for D (5 bases). There are 16 residues in the CDR3. Germline CDR1 is GTSNPN and CDR2 is SVGIG (reference sequence). Trimming pared 1 base from V and 1 base from J, leaving 11 bases between. CDR3 sequence reads: CAWSGLPGSGANVLTF. In DNA, the CDR3 is TGTGCCTGGAGTGGCCTACCGGGGTCTGGGGCCAACGTCCTGACTTTC.

This chain connects TRBV2 to TRBJ1-1; the D is unclear. The CDR3 has 14 residues. Per the germline V gene, CDR1 is SNHLY and CDR2 is FYNNEI. V gave up 1 base and J gave up 1 base, with 7 bases separating them. The CDR3, as DNA: TGTGCCAGCAGTGAAGTACACAGGAACACTGAAGCTTTCTTT. This codes for CASSEVHRNTEAFF.

This chain joins TRBV5-4 and TRBJ2-5; D gene unclear. This CDR3 is 11 amino acids long. The germline V and J ends were trimmed by 5 bases and 5 bases, with 7 bases remaining between them. Germline CDR1 SGHNT, CDR2 YYREEE (reference sequence). The CDR3 DNA reads TGTGCCAGCAGGTACCGGGAGACCCAGTACTTC. Translated, it gives CASRYRETQYF.

J is TRBJ2-7 and V is TRBV7-2; 9 nucleotides agree with TRBD2. Germline CDR1 and CDR2: SGHTA and FQGNSA. CDR3 length: 14 residues. Germline trimming cut 5 bases from V and 3 bases from J; bases unmatched to any gene: 5. The CDR3 here is CASSPVAGDYEQYF. The CDR3 DNA is TGTGCCAGCAGCCCAGTAGCGGGGGACTACGAGCAGTACTTC.

This clone was counted only a few times. The chain recombines TRBV6-6 with TRBJ1-6; D gene uncertain. Trimming cost V 0 bases and J 10 bases, with 13 bases left between them. The CDR3 contains 15 residues. Germline-derived CDR1 and CDR2 are MNHNY and SVGAGI (reference sequence). The CDR3 sequence is CASSYSSAPGSPLHF. Here the CDR3 DNA reads TGTGCCAGCAGTTACTCATCCGCCCCGGGGTCACCCCTCCACTTT.

The rearrangement joins TRBV30 to TRBJ1-5; TRBD1 aligns across 9 bases. This CDR3 is 15 amino acids long. The germline V gene encodes CDR1 GTSNPN and CDR2 SVGIG (reference sequence). The junction had 12 bases not matched to a gene; V was cut back by 5 bases and J by 7 bases. The CDR3 DNA sequence: TGTGCCTGGGACCCGGGACAGGGTAGAGGCCAGCCCCAGCATTTT. This translates into CAWDPGQGRGQPQHF.

J is TRBJ1-5 and V is TRBV15, with TRBD1 matching over 7 bases. CDR1 is LNHNV and CDR2 is YYDKDF in the germline V gene (reference sequence). The V segment lost 5 bases and the J segment 9 bases; nucleotides outside the gene matches: 10. CDR3 size: 14 residues. The CDR3 protein is CATSDRDGGTPQHF. For the CDR3, the DNA is TGTGCCACCAGCGACAGGGATGGAGGGACGCCCCAGCATTTT.

The chain joins TRBV4-1 to TRBJ2-7, with D hard to call. The germline V gene encodes CDR1 MGHRA and CDR2 YSYEKL. Trimming stripped 4 bases from V and 4 bases from J, with 17 bases between. The CDR3 sequence is 15 residues long. CDR3 sequence: CASSPGPGILYEQYF. CDR3 DNA sequence: TGCGCCAGCAGCCCCGGTCCGGGCATCCTGTACGAGCAGTACTTC.

The J gene is TRBJ2-3, the V gene TRBV10-3; tentative D call: TRBD2 (6 bases). Germline loops: CDR1 ENHRY, CDR2 SYGVKD. V dropped 8 bases and J dropped 0 bases, with 12 bases sitting between them. This CDR3 comprises 14 residues. DNA of the CDR3: TGTGCCATCCGTCCCGGGACTAGCACAGATACGCAGTATTTT. As protein: CAIRPGTSTDTQYF.

This clone was seen a few times. The chain employs TRBV19 and TRBJ1-1, with a possible D match to TRBD1 (6 bases). CDR3 length: 13 amino acids. The germline V gene encodes CDR1 LNHDA and CDR2 SQIVND (reference sequence). Trimming shortened V by 1 base and J by 10 bases, and 13 bases separated the two germline ends. Here the CDR3 reads CASSIGRGGVAFF. The CDR3 nucleotides are TGTGCCAGTAGTATAGGCAGGGGAGGCGTAGCTTTCTTT.

The rearrangement uses TRBV5-1 and TRBJ1-1; D is possibly TRBD1 (5 bases). The germline gives CDR1 SGHRS, CDR2 YFSETQ. Between the trimmed V and J ends, which lost 0 bases and 0 bases, there was a span of 18 bases. The CDR3 sequence is 18 residues long. Here the CDR3 DNA reads TGCGCCAGCAGCTTGGTTCCGGGACTAAACCCCTTGAACACTGAAGCTTTCTTT. Encoded protein: CASSLVPGLNPLNTEAFF.

The rearrangement uses TRBV4-2 and TRBJ1-5; D remains ambiguous. Trimming removed 4 bases from V and 5 bases from J, with 9 bases in between. The CDR3 sequence is 13 residues long. Germline V lookup: CDR1 LGHNA, CDR2 YNFKEQ. The CDR3 DNA reads TGTGCCAGCAGCCCTGATACGGATCAGCCCCAGCATTTT. This sequence encodes CASSPDTDQPQHF.

The V gene is TRBV6-5, the J gene TRBJ2-7; D is perhaps TRBD1 (6 bases). Germline CDR1 and CDR2: MNHEY and SVGAGI. The CDR3 covers 13 residues. Trimming cost V 6 bases and J 3 bases, with 12 bases left between them. CDR3 in DNA: TGTGCCAGCAGCTTGGGGGACAACTACGAGCAGTACTTC. It encodes CASSLGDNYEQYF.

The chain couples TRBV5-1 to TRBJ2-3; 8 nucleotides line up with TRBD2. The trim removed 0 bases at V and 3 bases at J, leaving 6 bases unmatched. Germline V gives CDR1 SGHRS, CDR2 YFSETQ. The CDR3 covers 16 residues. DNA for the CDR3: TGCGCCAGCAGCTTGGGCGCGGCGGGGGGTACAGATACGCAGTATTTT. Its translation: CASSLGAAGGTDTQYF.

The chain uses TRBV6-5 and TRBJ2-1, with 10 positions matching TRBD2. CDR3 length equals 15 residues. The V gene's germline CDR1 is MNHEY and CDR2 SVGAGI. Germline trimming cut 6 bases from V and 8 bases from J; bases unmatched to any gene: 10. This CDR3 is CASRPRAGGPDEQFF. CDR3 sequence (DNA): TGTGCCAGCAGGCCGCGAGCGGGAGGGCCGGATGAGCAGTTCTTC.